This entry features one TCR beta chain sequence. The data were taken from a study of technical replicates of blood from a few donors. Clones were sequenced by immunoSEQ multiplex PCR, and TCRdb holds only the in-frame ones, with some missing. This table has about 74,000 clones, 85% to 95% appearing once. Looked up from germline, CDR1 is DFQATT and CDR2 is SNEGSKA (reference sequence). This CDR3 region has 10 residues. V lost 7 bases, J lost 11 bases, and 5 bases stayed unmatched. This clonotype was sampled from a human donor in good health. The V gene is TRBV20-1, the J gene TRBJ2-3; 8 bases are a match to TRBD2. Sequenced: T cells isolated from PBMCs. The CDR3 reads CSVRTSRQYF. DNA for the CDR3: TGCAGTGTCAGGACTAGCAGGCAGTATTTT.